A selection of T cell receptor beta chains follows, all from one sample in a study of blood T cell repertoires in COVID-19. Clones were read by immunoSEQ multiplex PCR, and TCRdb kept only the in-frame ones, dropping some. The sample holds more than 250,000 clones; around 88% are singletons and the top ten take about 5.5%. The specimen was PBMCs or T cells enriched from blood (not recorded which). The receptor set was obtained from a woman between 40 and 50 years old who had recovered from COVID-19. Each CDR3 is given with its conserved first and last residue. The D gene is left open where the match is weak. Rows may omit the clone size; those that give it use once, few, many or a size class.

CDR3: CASSTSGGRFFEQYF
DNA: TGTGCCAGCAGCACCAGTGGCGGGAGGTTCTTCGAGCAGTACTTC
V: TRBV7-2
D: TRBD2
size: .
J: TRBJ2-7

CDR3: CASSPASGTQETQYF
DNA: TGTGCCAGCAGCCCGGCTAGCGGGACACAAGAGACCCAGTACTTC
V: TRBV3-1/TRBV3-2
D: TRBD2
size: .
J: TRBJ2-5

CDR3: CASSRPGLALSEQFF
DNA: TGTGCCAGCAGCCGACCGGGACTAGCTTTAAGTGAGCAGTTCTTC
V: TRBV3-1/TRBV3-2
D: TRBD2
size: .
J: TRBJ2-1

CDR3: CSASLLVRGNEQFF
DNA: TGCAGTGCTAGTCTTCTAGTTCGGGGCAATGAGCAGTTCTTC
V: TRBV20-1
D: .
size: .
J: TRBJ2-1

CDR3: CASSQPGLAGGTASTDTQYF
DNA: TGCGCCAGCAGCCAGCCGGGACTAGCGGGAGGGACCGCTAGCACAGATACGCAGTATTTT
V: TRBV4-1
D: TRBD2
size: few
J: TRBJ2-3

CDR3: CASSPGTRGYEQYF
DNA: TGTGCCAGCAGTCCGGGGACTAGGGGATACGAGCAGTACTTC
V: TRBV28
D: TRBD2
size: .
J: TRBJ2-7

CDR3: CASSEFGADRETQYF
DNA: TGTGCCAGCAGTGAATTTGGGGCGGACAGAGAGACCCAGTACTTC
V: TRBV25-1
D: .
size: .
J: TRBJ2-5

CDR3: CASSQSSGALYEKLFF
DNA: TGTGCCAGCAGCCAGTCCAGTGGAGCGCTGTATGAAAAACTGTTTTTT
V: TRBV3-1/TRBV3-2
D: .
size: .
J: TRBJ1-4

CDR3: CASSLFSQGALGYGYTF
DNA: TGTGCCAGCAGTTTATTCAGCCAGGGGGCGCTTGGCTATGGCTACACCTTC
V: TRBV27
D: TRBD1
size: .
J: TRBJ1-2

CDR3: CASSYQVQYNEQFF
DNA: TGTGCCAGCAGTTATCAGGTACAGTACAATGAGCAGTTCTTC
V: TRBV11-2
D: .
size: .
J: TRBJ2-1

CDR3: CASSGGGEQYF
DNA: TGTGCCAGCAGCGGGGGAGGGGAGCAGTACTTC
V: TRBV5-4
D: TRBD2
size: .
J: TRBJ2-7

CDR3: CASSVTVSSYGYTF
DNA: TGCGCCAGCAGCGTGACAGTCTCCTCCTATGGCTACACCTTC
V: TRBV4-3
D: .
size: .
J: TRBJ1-2

CDR3: CASRMTGASYEQYF
DNA: TGTGCCAGCAGAATGACAGGGGCTTCCTACGAGCAGTACTTC
V: TRBV2
D: TRBD1
size: .
J: TRBJ2-7

CDR3: CASSLVTAAGELFF
DNA: TGTGCCAGCAGTTTAGTCACAGCCGCCGGGGAGCTGTTTTTT
V: TRBV28
D: .
size: .
J: TRBJ2-2

CDR3: CASSPGQATDTQYF
DNA: TGTGCCAGCAGCCCCGGACAGGCCACAGATACGCAGTATTTT
V: TRBV7-2
D: TRBD1
size: .
J: TRBJ2-3

CDR3: CASSPDISATNEKLFF
DNA: TGTGCCAGCAGCCCGGACATTTCGGCAACTAATGAAAAACTGTTTTTT
V: TRBV5-6
D: .
size: .
J: TRBJ1-4

CDR3: CASSLTGGASGANVLTF
DNA: TGTGCCAGCAGCTTGACAGGGGGCGCTTCCGGGGCCAACGTCCTGACTTTC
V: TRBV7-3
D: TRBD1
size: .
J: TRBJ2-6

CDR3: CASSLEGGGSNEQFF
DNA: TGTGCCAGCAGCTTAGAAGGCGGCGGGTCCAATGAGCAGTTCTTC
V: TRBV11-2
D: .
size: .
J: TRBJ2-1